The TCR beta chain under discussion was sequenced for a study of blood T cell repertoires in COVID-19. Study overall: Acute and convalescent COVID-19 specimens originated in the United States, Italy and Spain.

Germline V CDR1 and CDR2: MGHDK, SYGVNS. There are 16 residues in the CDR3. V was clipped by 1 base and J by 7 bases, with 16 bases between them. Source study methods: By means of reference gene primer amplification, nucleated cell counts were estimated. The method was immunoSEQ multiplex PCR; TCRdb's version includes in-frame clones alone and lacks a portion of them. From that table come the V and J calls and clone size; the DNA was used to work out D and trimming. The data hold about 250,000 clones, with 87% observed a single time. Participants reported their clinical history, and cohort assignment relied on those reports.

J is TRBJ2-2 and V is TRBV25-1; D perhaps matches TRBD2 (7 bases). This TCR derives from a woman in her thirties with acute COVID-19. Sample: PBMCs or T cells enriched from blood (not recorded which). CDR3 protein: CASSEWEGGSGGELFF. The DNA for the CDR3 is TGTGCCAGCAGTGAATGGGAGGGGGGATCGGGCGGGGAGCTGTTTTTT.